These 27 T cell receptor beta chains came from one sample sequenced in a study of molecular identifiers for immune sequencing clone quantification. MiXCR, applied by TCRdb to the PCR reads, yields one record per CDR3 protein. This table holds 300,000 to 400,000 distinct CDR3 sequences, about a fifth found once. The sequenced material came from naive CD8+ T cells from blood, with Jurkat cell RNA spiked in. Subset: FACS-sorted CD8+CD4-CCR7+CD45RA+ naive T cells. The receptors were gathered from a human donor in good health. Some libraries in this study had Jurkat cell RNA spiked in.

The chain uses TRBV28 and TRBJ2-3; 11 nucleotides agree with TRBD2. The CDR3 has 18 amino acids. Germline V gives CDR1 MDHEN, CDR2 SYDVKM. With V trimmed by 6 bases and J by 4 bases, 15 bases remained unmatched. CDR3 residues: CASSPPGLAVRGPDTQYF. DNA for the CDR3: TGTGCCAGCAGCCCGCCGGGACTAGCGGTTAGGGGCCCAGATACGCAGTATTTT.

The rearrangement uses TRBV4-1 and TRBJ1-4; D call uncertain. This CDR3 is built from 14 residues. CDR1 is MGHRA, CDR2 YSYEKL, per germline. V lost 1 base to trimming and J lost 8 bases, with 11 bases between them. CDR3 region: CASSQVGVTEKLFF. The DNA for the CDR3 is TGCGCCAGCAGCCAAGTAGGAGTAACCGAAAAACTGTTTTTT.

Comments on this clonotype: This may come from a read error, since a much larger clone is one base off. The chain uses TRBV5-6 and TRBJ2-7, with a weak D call TRBD2 (6 bases). Trimming stripped 0 bases from V and 2 bases from J, with 12 bases between. Germline V gene data show CDR1 as SGHDT and CDR2 as YYEEEE. The CDR3 runs 15 residues. CDR3 residues: CASSLGGASPYEQYF. The DNA of the CDR3 is TGTGCCAGCAGCTTGGGCGGGGCATCTCCCTACGAGCAGTACTTC.

This clonotype was seen a handful of times. The CDR3 sequence: CASSLPAGVQETQYF. The CDR3 region has the DNA TGTGCCAGCAGCTTACCAGCGGGAGTCCAAGAGACCCAGTACTTC. This rearrangement joins TRBV7-9 to TRBJ2-5; TRBD2 matches 8 bases. This CDR3 region has 15 residues. Looked up from germline, CDR1 is SEHNR and CDR2 is FQNEAQ (reference sequence). V was pared by 2 bases and J by 1 base, with 3 bases of the junction left unmatched.

This clonotype appeared a single time. The chain recombines TRBV11-2 with TRBJ2-5; TRBD1 is a possible D gene (6 bases). The CDR3 runs to 15 residues. CDR1 is SGHAT and CDR2 is FQNNGV in the germline V gene. Trimming left V 5 bases short and J 1 base short, with 14 bases between. CDR3 nucleotide sequence: TGTGCCAGCAGCCTCGTCGGACAGCCCCAAGAGACCCAGTACTTC. Translating gives CASSLVGQPQETQYF.

This clonotype was recorded many times. The chain links TRBV28 to TRBJ2-7; 9 positions agree with TRBD1. The CDR3 covers 18 residues. Losses at the gene ends were 4 bases for V and 3 bases for J; bases not matched to a gene: 16. Germline loops: CDR1 MDHEN, CDR2 SYDVKM. The DNA for the CDR3 is TGTGCCAGCAGTTCAGCCCCGGGGGGACAGGGTATCGTCTACGAGCAGTACTTC. This gives the protein CASSSAPGGQGIVYEQYF. The variable domain in full, completed from reference TRBV28 and TRBJ2-7, reads DVKVTQSSRYLVKRTGEKVFLECVQDMDHENMFWYRQDPGLGLRLIYFSYDVKMKEKGDIPEGYSVSREKKERFSLILESASTNQTSMYLCASSSAPGGQGIVYEQYFGPGTRLTVT.

This clonotype was seen only a few times. V usage is TRBV7-9 and J usage is TRBJ1-1; no firm D call. The length of the CDR3 is 13 residues. CDR1 is SEHNR, CDR2 FQNEAQ, per germline (reference sequence). V lost 7 bases and J lost 1, with 10 bases in between. The chain's CDR3 is CASTPTANTEAFF. The CDR3 DNA reads TGTGCCAGCACACCAACAGCGAACACTGAAGCTTTCTTT. Looking up the rest from reference TRBV7-9 and TRBJ1-1 gives the full variable domain: DTGVSQNPRHKITKRGQNVTFRCDPISEHNRLYWYRQTLGQGPEFLTYFQNEAQLEKSRLLSDRFSAERPKGSFSTLEIQRTEQGDSAMYLCASTPTANTEAFFGQGTRLTVV.

This clonotype was counted between two and nine times. The chain uses TRBV3-1 and TRBJ2-3, with 9 bases matching TRBD1. Trimming at V came to 0 bases and at J to 5 bases, leaving 6 bases not matched to a gene. This CDR3 has 16 residues. Germline CDR1 and CDR2: LGHDT and YNNKEL (reference sequence). DNA of the CDR3: TGTGCCAGCAGCCAAGATGAACCGGGACAGGGAGATACGCAGTATTTT. This translates into CASSQDEPGQGDTQYF.

This clonotype occurred many times. The rearrangement links TRBV13 to TRBJ2-7; D could derive from TRBD1 or TRBD2 (5 bases each). V was cut by 6 bases and J by 5 bases, with 20 bases left in between. This CDR3 region has 15 residues. Looked up from germline, CDR1 is PRHDT and CDR2 is FYEKMQ (reference sequence). CDR3 coding DNA: TGTGCCAGCAGTATGGATCGGGGAAGGGGCGACGAGCAGTACTTC. Its translation: CASSMDRGRGDEQYF. The variable domain in full, completed from reference TRBV13 and TRBJ2-7, reads AAGVIQSPRHLIKEKRETATLKCYPIPRHDTVYWYQQGPGQDPQFLISFYEKMQSDKGSIPDRFSAQQFSDYHSELNMSSLELGDSALYFCASSMDRGRGDEQYFGPGTRLTVT.

This clonotype was counted at least ten times. V is TRBV3-1 and J is TRBJ1-5; D may be TRBD1 (5 bases). The CDR3 extends over 15 amino acids. The germline V gene has CDR1 LGHDT and CDR2 YNNKEL (reference sequence). The V end lost 0 bases, the J end lost 7 bases, and 13 bases lay between the germline ends. CDR3 sequence: CASSQDSGGSQPQHF. The CDR3 nucleotides read TGTGCCAGCAGCCAAGATAGCGGGGGTAGCCAGCCCCAGCATTTT.

Ten or more counts support this clonotype. The gene calls are TRBV5-4 and TRBJ1-1, with no clear D. Between the trimmed V and J ends, which lost 0 bases and 11 bases, there was a span of 11 bases. This CDR3 comprises 12 residues. Per germline, CDR1 SGHNT and CDR2 YYREEE (reference sequence). CDR3 sequence reads: CASSLGSGRAFF. In DNA form, the CDR3 reads TGTGCCAGCAGCTTGGGGTCAGGAAGGGCTTTCTTT.

This clonotype was seen repeatedly, ten times or more. This chain joins TRBV12-3 or TRBV12-4 and TRBJ2-3; possible D gene TRBD2, 7 bases. The V end lost 3 bases, the J end lost 2 bases, and 15 bases lay between the germline ends. The length of the CDR3 is 16 residues. CDR3 nucleotide sequence: TGTGCCAGCAGTTTGAGGGGGGGCGGGTTCACAGATACGCAGTATTTT. Translating gives CASSLRGGGFTDTQYF.

The sample holds many counts of this clonotype. The chain couples TRBV4-3 to TRBJ2-7; D gene uncertain. The CDR3 spans 16 residues. In germline, CDR1 is LGHNA, CDR2 YSLEER. V was clipped by 3 bases and J by 3 bases, with 18 bases between them. CDR3 nucleotide sequence: TGCGCCAGCAGCCACTTAGTCCTAACTGGGAACTACGAGCAGTACTTC. The encoded protein is CASSHLVLTGNYEQYF.

This clonotype appeared many times. The V call is TRBV12-3 or TRBV12-4, the J call TRBJ2-7; unclear D gene. Trimming stripped 2 bases from V and 3 bases from J, with 8 bases between. This CDR3 has 13 residues. The CDR3 bases are TGTGCCAGCAGTTTAACGGCAGGCTACGAGCAGTACTTC. It translates to CASSLTAGYEQYF.

Regarding this clonotype: A much larger clone lies one base from this, so it may be a read error. Since no conserved phenylalanine or tryptophan closes the CDR3, a read error is the likely cause. The V gene is TRBV4-3, the J gene TRBJ2-3, with TRBD2 identical over 7 bases. The CDR3 is 18 amino acids. With 0 bases clipped from V and 0 bases from J, the junction kept 9 bases outside the gene matches. CDR1 and CDR2 (germline): LGHNA, YSLEER. The CDR3 region is CASSQESSGYSSTDTQYL. In nucleotides, the CDR3 is TGCGCCAGCAGCCAAGAGTCTAGCGGATACTCTAGCACAGATACGCAGTATCTT.

This clonotype was seen ten or more times. The chain recombines TRBV7-9 with TRBJ1-6; D is uncertain. The CDR3 consists of 15 residues. Between the trimmed V and J ends, which lost 2 bases and 7 bases, there was a span of 12 bases. Germline V CDR1 and CDR2: SEHNR, FQNEAQ (reference sequence). CDR3 in DNA: TGTGCCAGCAGCTTACAACCTAATAGCAATTCACCCCTCCACTTT. Its protein product is CASSLQPNSNSPLHF.

This clonotype was picked up one time. With a much larger clone just one base away, this may be a read error. The conserved phenylalanine or tryptophan is not found at the CDR3 terminus, so this likely reflects a read error. The V call is TRBV9, the J call TRBJ1-2; D remains unclear. Per germline, CDR1 SGDLS and CDR2 YYNGEE. The CDR3 length is 15 residues. The V end lost 4 bases, the J end lost 6 bases, and 19 bases lay between the germline ends. This CDR3 reads CASSPPGRPFHGYTL. CDR3 nucleotide sequence: TGTGCCAGCAGCCCCCCCGGGCGGCCCTTCCATGGCTACACCCTC.

This clonotype was observed many times. The chain joins TRBV4-1 to TRBJ1-2; D is possibly TRBD1 (5 bases). Trimming pared 4 bases from V and 7 bases from J, leaving 13 bases between. Germline assignment: CDR1 MGHRA and CDR2 YSYEKL. The CDR3 is 13 residues long. CDR3 coding DNA: TGCGCCAGCAGCCTCGTACAGGATTCTGGCTACACCTTC. This translates into CASSLVQDSGYTF.

This clonotype has at least ten counts. The chain uses TRBV30 and TRBJ1-1; D remains ambiguous. The CDR3 covers 12 residues. The V end lost 1 base, the J end lost 11 bases, and 14 bases lay between the germline ends. Germline lookup yields CDR1 GTSNPN and CDR2 SVGIG (reference sequence). DNA of the CDR3: TGTGCCTGGAGTGCGGAGGACCAGAGGGCTTTCTTT. This codes for CAWSAEDQRAFF.

In its sample, this clonotype was seen many times. V and J are TRBV13 and TRBJ2-7; 7 bases fit TRBD1. The CDR3 length is 12 residues. Looked up from germline, CDR1 is PRHDT and CDR2 is FYEKMQ (reference sequence). The V gene end was trimmed by 9 bases and the J gene end by 5 bases; junction bases not matched to a gene: 7. CDR3 bases: TGTGCCAGTGAGGGGGCGCGAAACGAGCAGTACTTC. Its translation: CASEGARNEQYF.

Ten or more counts support this clonotype. The gene calls are TRBV19 and TRBJ1-2, with 7 nucleotides matching TRBD1. The V and J ends lost 5 bases and 4 bases, in that order; junction bases with no gene match: 10. Germline values: CDR1 LNHDA, CDR2 SQIVND (reference sequence). The CDR3 covers 15 residues. In DNA, the CDR3 is TGTGCCAGTAGTGCCAAGGACAGGCGAGCCTATGGCTACACCTTC. The encoded protein is CASSAKDRRAYGYTF.

Notes on this clonotype: A read error may be the cause here, since a much bigger clone is one base away. The chain carries TRBV4-1 and TRBJ2-7; 8 bases line up with TRBD2. This CDR3 comprises 14 residues. The J segment lost 2 bases and the V segment lost 1 base, leaving 1 base of the junction unmatched. Germline assignment: CDR1 MGHRA and CDR2 YSYEKL. The CDR3 nucleotides read TGCGCCAGCAGCCAAGGCGGGGGGACCTACGAGCAGTACTTC. As protein: CASSQGGGTYEQYF.

This chain links TRBV24-1 with TRBJ2-2; D is unclear. V dropped 8 bases and J dropped 5 bases, with 11 bases sitting between them. CDR1 and CDR2 (germline): KGHDR, SFDVKD. The CDR3 has 13 amino acids. As DNA, the CDR3 is TGTGCCACCATGGACGCGGAGACCGGGGAGCTGTTTTTT. Translated: CATMDAETGELFF.

The genes are TRBV5-6 and TRBJ1-6; maybe TRBD1 (5 bases). The CDR3 sequence is 15 residues long. V was shortened by 0 bases and J by 8 bases, with 12 bases between the two germline ends. CDR1 SGHDT and CDR2 YYEEEE come from the germline V gene. The CDR3 nucleotides read TGTGCCAGCAGCTTGGCCCGGAGGGGTGATTCACCCCTCCACTTT. Its protein product is CASSLARRGDSPLHF.

Ten or more counts support this clonotype. V and J are TRBV6-5 and TRBJ2-5, with D possibly TRBD1 on 6 matching bases. Trimming left V 0 bases short and J 1 base short, with 12 bases between. In germline, CDR1 is MNHEY, CDR2 SVGAGI. The CDR3 is made up of 16 amino acids. In DNA, the CDR3 is TGTGCCAGCAGTTACTCTAGGACAGCAATCCAAGAGACCCAGTACTTC. Translated, it gives CASSYSRTAIQETQYF.

This clonotype was recorded at least ten times. The chain is built from TRBV4-1 and TRBJ1-2, with TRBD1 identical over 7 bases. Germline CDR1 MGHRA, CDR2 YSYEKL. This CDR3 has 14 amino acids. V lost 0 bases, J lost 5 bases, and 3 bases stayed unmatched. CDR3: CASSQDRGVYGYTF. As DNA, the CDR3 is TGCGCCAGCAGCCAAGACAGGGGGGTATATGGCTACACCTTC.

This rearrangement joins TRBV3-1 to TRBJ1-6; D call uncertain. This CDR3 has 15 residues. Deletions cut 0 bases from V and 7 bases from J, with 10 bases between. Germline loops: CDR1 LGHDT, CDR2 YNNKEL (reference sequence). The CDR3 sequence: CASSQDWAVNSPLHF. CDR3 coding DNA: TGTGCCAGCAGCCAAGACTGGGCGGTGAATTCACCCCTCCACTTT.